This T cell receptor beta chain appears in the sequencing data of a study of CD8 T cells in ankylosing spondylitis. This clonotype was observed at least ten times. Its antigen is not known. Library preparation for TCR beta used quantitative 5'-RACE with molecular barcodes. TCRdb re-derived calls from the 5' RACE reads in MiXCR, one entry per CDR3 protein. The sample records a few hundred thousand distinct CDR3 sequences, around 10% being singletons. V was pared by 3 bases and J by 4 bases, with 4 bases of the junction left unmatched. CDR3 length: 16 amino acids. The germline gives CDR1 SGHRS, CDR2 YFSETQ. Study observations and caveats: A number of the motif variants had already been described in reactive arthritis synovial fluid and blood.

This receptor was identified in a male donor with ankylosing spondylitis or in good health (not recorded which). What was sequenced was blood, either unsorted or a sorted T cell fraction (not recorded which). The chain joins TRBV5-1 to TRBJ2-2; 12 bases fit TRBD2. CDR3 region: CASSSELAGGTGELFF. DNA for the CDR3: TGCGCCAGCAGCTCCGAACTAGCGGGAGGCACCGGGGAGCTGTTTTTT.